This passage covers 15 T cell receptor beta chains from one sample sequenced in a study of T cells in Graves' hyperthyroidism and ophthalmopathy. Using RNA transcripts as the source, TCR beta CDR3 regions were amplified. HTBI primers were the set used in a first-round RT-PCR of the TCR CDR3. From the multiplex PCR reads, TCRdb called clonotypes with MiXCR, one entry per CDR3 protein. The sample comprises about 560,000 distinct CDR3 sequences, over 15% of which are singletons, and about 17% rests with the top ten. The sample consisted of blood. Receptors were obtained from a young woman with Graves' hyperthyroidism.

This clonotype was detected ten times or more. CDR3: CASSLEGKGTDTQYF. Written as DNA, the CDR3 is TGTGCCAGCAGCTTAGAAGGAAAAGGCACAGATACGCAGTATTTT. The chain joins TRBV11-1 to TRBJ2-3; D gene unclear. Germline V gene sequence: CDR1 SGHAT, CDR2 FQDESV (reference sequence). The CDR3 extends over 15 amino acids. Trimming removed 1 base at V and 1 base at J, with 9 bases between.

In this sample, this clonotype turned up many times. The rearrangement joins TRBV24-1 to TRBJ1-1; D is perhaps TRBD1 (5 bases). The CDR3 runs 15 residues. The V end lost 5 bases, the J end lost 1 base, and 13 bases lay between the germline ends. From germline, CDR1 is KGHDR and CDR2 SFDVKD. CDR3 DNA: TGTGCCACCAGTGGAACCGGGACGGGGAACACTGAAGCTTTCTTT. This gives the protein CATSGTGTGNTEAFF.

V gene TRBV19 combines with J gene TRBJ2-7; D perhaps matches TRBD1 (5 bases). V gave up 4 bases and J gave up 0 bases, with 16 bases separating them. Germline V gene lookup returns CDR1 LNHDA and CDR2 SQIVND (reference sequence). This CDR3 contains 16 residues. CDR3 region: CASSNTFYDSSYEQYF. The CDR3 DNA is TGTGCCAGTAGTAACACTTTCTATGACAGCTCCTACGAGCAGTACTTC.

The gene calls are TRBV5-6 and TRBJ2-5; the match to TRBD2 covers 10 bases. Per germline, CDR1 SGHDT and CDR2 YYEEEE. J lost 5 bases, V lost 4 bases, and 14 bases had no gene match. This CDR3 region has 17 residues. CDR3 loop: CASSRTEASGGDETQYF. Here the CDR3 DNA reads TGTGCCAGCAGCCGAACGGAAGCTAGCGGGGGCGATGAGACCCAGTACTTC. Supplemented by reference TRBV5-6 and TRBJ2-5, the full variable domain reads DAGVTQSPTHLIKTRGQQVTLRCSPKSGHDTVSWYQQALGQGPQFIFQYYEEEERQRGNFPDRFSGHQFPNYSSELNVNALLLGDSALYLCASSRTEASGGDETQYFGPGTRLLVL.

This rearrangement joins TRBV9 to TRBJ1-2, with TRBD1 identical over 8 bases. Germline-derived CDR1 and CDR2 are SGDLS and YYNGEE. Trimming removed 0 bases from V and 6 bases from J; junction bases left unmatched: 4. The CDR3 runs to 14 residues. CDR3 protein: CASSVEPGGDGYTF. CDR3 in DNA: TGTGCCAGCAGCGTAGAACCAGGGGGCGATGGCTACACCTTC.

This clonotype was seen many times. V usage is TRBV20-1 and J usage is TRBJ1-5; perhaps TRBD1 as D (6 bases). The CDR3 covers 14 residues. The ends were cut back, 0 bases at V and 9 bases at J, with 15 bases in the middle. Germline V lookup: CDR1 DFQATT, CDR2 SNEGSKA (reference sequence). CDR3 region: CSARDEGRGGPQHF. The CDR3, as DNA: TGCAGTGCTAGAGATGAGGGCCGAGGGGGGCCCCAGCATTTT.

In this sample, this clonotype turned up many times. The rearrangement links TRBV6-5 to TRBJ2-2; 9 bases are shared with TRBD1. CDR3 length: 16 amino acids. The J segment lost 5 bases and the V segment lost 2 bases, leaving 6 bases of the junction unmatched. Looked up from germline, CDR1 is MNHEY and CDR2 is SVGAGI. CDR3 residues: CASSYPGTGKTGELFF. The DNA for the CDR3 is TGTGCCAGCAGTTACCCCGGGACAGGGAAGACCGGGGAGCTGTTTTTT.

The chain combines TRBV20-1 with TRBJ1-1; the match to TRBD1 covers 7 bases. This CDR3 is built from 14 residues. Germline assignment: CDR1 DFQATT and CDR2 SNEGSKA (reference sequence). The trim removed 1 base at V and 3 bases at J, leaving 5 bases unmatched. Written as DNA, the CDR3 is TGCAGTGCTAGAGGAACAGGGGCACACACTGAAGCTTTCTTT. It is translated as CSARGTGAHTEAFF.

J is TRBJ1-4 and V is TRBV19; D may be TRBD1 (5 bases). The germline V gene has CDR1 LNHDA and CDR2 SQIVND (reference sequence). The V and J ends lost 3 bases and 7 bases respectively, with 12 bases between them. CDR3 length: 14 amino acids. The CDR3 DNA follows: TGTGCCAGTAGTATCGGCAGGGATGTTGAAAAACTGTTTTTT. It codes for CASSIGRDVEKLFF.

This clonotype came up a few times. In nucleotides, the CDR3 is TGTGCCAGCAGTTACGGATCTGGGAATAGCAATCAGCCCCAGCATTTT. Translating gives CASSYGSGNSNQPQHF. The V call is TRBV6-2 or TRBV6-3, the J call TRBJ1-5, with no clear D. The V gene lost 2 bases and the J gene lost 0 bases, with 11 bases spanning the gap. Germline V gene lookup returns CDR1 MNHEY and CDR2 SVGEGT. The CDR3 sequence is 16 residues long.

This clonotype was seen at least ten times. The V gene is TRBV6-1, the J gene TRBJ2-1, with 9 nucleotides matching TRBD1. This CDR3 spans 16 amino acids. Germline values: CDR1 MNHNS, CDR2 SASEGT. V dropped 4 bases and J dropped 2; count of bases not matched to a gene: 6. Here the CDR3 DNA reads TGTGCCAGCAGTGGGACAGGGGTATTACCCTACAATGAGCAGTTCTTC. It encodes CASSGTGVLPYNEQFF.

There are many counts of this clonotype. CDR3 protein: CASRELAGGGNEQFF. The DNA of the CDR3 is TGTGCCAGCAGGGAACTAGCGGGGGGCGGAAATGAGCAGTTCTTC. The chain uses TRBV2 and TRBJ2-1; 12 bases map to TRBD2. There are 15 residues in the CDR3. CDR1 is SNHLY and CDR2 is FYNNEI in the germline V gene. With 6 bases clipped from V and 7 bases from J, the junction kept 7 bases outside the gene matches.

The chain is built from TRBV18 and TRBJ2-1; 9 bases match TRBD2. The V gene's germline CDR1 is KGHSH and CDR2 LQKENI. The V segment lost 3 bases and the J segment 3 bases; nucleotides outside the gene matches: 6. This CDR3 has 16 residues. The CDR3 here is CASSPARGGFYNEQFF. DNA of the CDR3: TGTGCCAGCTCACCGGCGCGGGGGGGCTTCTACAATGAGCAGTTCTTC.

This clonotype appeared a few times. This rearrangement joins TRBV7-2 to TRBJ1-6; 7 nucleotides line up with TRBD1. The CDR3 is made up of 15 amino acids. Losses at the gene ends were 5 bases for V and 10 bases for J; bases not matched to a gene: 11. From germline, CDR1 is SGHTA and CDR2 FQGNSA. The CDR3 here is CASSRATGTGSPLHF. The CDR3 DNA is TGTGCCAGCAGCCGGGCGACAGGGACGGGATCACCCCTCCACTTT.

The chain couples TRBV7-2 to TRBJ2-7, with D possibly TRBD2 on 5 matching bases. V was cut by 4 bases and J by 4 bases, with 17 bases left in between. The CDR3 extends over 15 amino acids. Germline V gives CDR1 SGHTA, CDR2 FQGNSA. The chain's CDR3 is CASSSRTVQGYEQYF. CDR3 nucleotides: TGTGCCAGCAGCTCGCGGACTGTGCAAGGGTACGAGCAGTACTTC.